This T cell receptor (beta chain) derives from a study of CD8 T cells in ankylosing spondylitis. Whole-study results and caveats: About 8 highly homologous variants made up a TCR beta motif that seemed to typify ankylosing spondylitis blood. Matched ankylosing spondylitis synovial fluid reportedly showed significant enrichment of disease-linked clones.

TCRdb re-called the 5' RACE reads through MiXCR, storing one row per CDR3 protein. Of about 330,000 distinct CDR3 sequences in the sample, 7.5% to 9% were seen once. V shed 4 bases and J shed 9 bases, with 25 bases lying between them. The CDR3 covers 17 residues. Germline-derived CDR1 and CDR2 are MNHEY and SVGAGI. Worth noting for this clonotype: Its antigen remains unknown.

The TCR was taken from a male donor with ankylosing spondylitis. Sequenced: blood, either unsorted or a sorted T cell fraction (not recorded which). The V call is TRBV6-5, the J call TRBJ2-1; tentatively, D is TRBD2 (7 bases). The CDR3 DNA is TGTGCCAGCAGTTCCACCCTGAGGGGGGGTGGTCACGGTGAGCAGTTCTTC. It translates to CASSSTLRGGGHGEQFF.